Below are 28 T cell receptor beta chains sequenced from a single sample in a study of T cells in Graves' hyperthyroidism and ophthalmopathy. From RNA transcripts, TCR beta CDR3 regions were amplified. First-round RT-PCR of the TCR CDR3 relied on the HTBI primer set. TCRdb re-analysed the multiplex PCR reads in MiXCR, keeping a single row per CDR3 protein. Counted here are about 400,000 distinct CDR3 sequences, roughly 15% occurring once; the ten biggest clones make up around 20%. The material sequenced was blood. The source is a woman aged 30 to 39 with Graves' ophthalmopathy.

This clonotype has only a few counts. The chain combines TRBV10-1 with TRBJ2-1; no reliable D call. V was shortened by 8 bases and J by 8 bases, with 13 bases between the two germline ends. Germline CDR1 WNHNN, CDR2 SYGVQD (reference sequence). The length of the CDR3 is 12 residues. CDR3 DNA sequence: TGCGCCAGCGGTGCTTTCTTCGATGAGCAGTTCTTC. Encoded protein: CASGAFFDEQFF.

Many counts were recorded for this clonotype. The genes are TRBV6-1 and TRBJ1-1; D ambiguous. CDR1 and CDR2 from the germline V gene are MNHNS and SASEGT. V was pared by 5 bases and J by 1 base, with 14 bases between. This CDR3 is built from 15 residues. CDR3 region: CASSPPRERNTEAFF. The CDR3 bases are TGTGCCAGCAGTCCCCCGAGGGAGCGGAACACTGAAGCTTTCTTT.

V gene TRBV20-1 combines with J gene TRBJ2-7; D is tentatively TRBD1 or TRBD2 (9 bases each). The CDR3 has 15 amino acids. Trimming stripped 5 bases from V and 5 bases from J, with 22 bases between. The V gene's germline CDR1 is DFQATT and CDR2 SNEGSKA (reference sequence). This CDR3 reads CSASQGAGGVHEQYF. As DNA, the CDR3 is TGCAGTGCTTCACAGGGGGCGGGGGGGGTGCACGAGCAGTACTTC.

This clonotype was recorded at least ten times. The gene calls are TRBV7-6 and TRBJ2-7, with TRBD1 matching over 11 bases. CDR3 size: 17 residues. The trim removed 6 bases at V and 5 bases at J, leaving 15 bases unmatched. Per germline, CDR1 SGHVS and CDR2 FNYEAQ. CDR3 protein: CASRTKGPDRGRNEQYF. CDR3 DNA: TGTGCCAGCAGAACAAAAGGCCCGGACAGGGGGCGGAACGAGCAGTACTTC.

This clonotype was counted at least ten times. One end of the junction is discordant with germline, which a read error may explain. CDR3 nucleotide sequence: TGTGCCAGCAGCCCTCAGGGGGGGGGGGGCCAAAAGACCCAGTACTTC. Translated: CASSPQGGGGQKTQYF. The chain is built from TRBV7-8 and TRBJ2-5; either TRBD1 or TRBD2 may fit D (7 bases each). CDR1 is SGHVS, CDR2 FQNEAQ, per germline. The CDR3 contains 16 residues.

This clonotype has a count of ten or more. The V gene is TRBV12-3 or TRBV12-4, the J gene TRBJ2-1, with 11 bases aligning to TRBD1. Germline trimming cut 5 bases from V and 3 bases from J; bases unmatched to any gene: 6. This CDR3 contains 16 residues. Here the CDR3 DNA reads TGTGCCAGCAGTACTGGGACAGGGGGGTTCTACAATGAGCAGTTCTTC. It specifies CASSTGTGGFYNEQFF.

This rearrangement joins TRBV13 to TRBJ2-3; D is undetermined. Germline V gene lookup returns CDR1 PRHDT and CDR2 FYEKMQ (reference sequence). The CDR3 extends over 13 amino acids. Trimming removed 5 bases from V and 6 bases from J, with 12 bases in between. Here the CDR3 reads CASSVDRTDTQYF. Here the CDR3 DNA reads TGTGCCAGCAGCGTCGACCGAACGGATACGCAGTATTTT. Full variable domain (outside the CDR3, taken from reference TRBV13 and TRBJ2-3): AAGVIQSPRHLIKEKRETATLKCYPIPRHDTVYWYQQGPGQDPQFLISFYEKMQSDKGSIPDRFSAQQFSDYHSELNMSSLELGDSALYFCASSVDRTDTQYFGPGTRLTVL.

The CDR3 spells CASSEGPSYTF. In nucleotides, the CDR3 is TGTGCCAGCAGTGAAGGGCCCAGCTACACCTTC. The rearrangement joins TRBV6-1 to TRBJ1-2; D is unclear. V was shortened by 1 base and J by 9 bases, with 6 bases between the two germline ends. The CDR3 consists of 11 residues. Germline values: CDR1 MNHNS, CDR2 SASEGT.

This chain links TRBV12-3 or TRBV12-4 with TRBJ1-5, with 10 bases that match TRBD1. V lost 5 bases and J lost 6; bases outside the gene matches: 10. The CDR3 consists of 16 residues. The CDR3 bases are TGTGCCAGCAGTCCAGGAGACAGGGGGCCAATTCAGCCCCAGCATTTT. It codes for CASSPGDRGPIQPQHF.

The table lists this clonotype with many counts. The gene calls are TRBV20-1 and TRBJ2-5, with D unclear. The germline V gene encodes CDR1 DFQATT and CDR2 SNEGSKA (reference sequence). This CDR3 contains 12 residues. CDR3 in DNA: TGCAGCCCTAGGAGTATCCAAGAGACCCAGTACTTC. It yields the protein CSPRSIQETQYF.

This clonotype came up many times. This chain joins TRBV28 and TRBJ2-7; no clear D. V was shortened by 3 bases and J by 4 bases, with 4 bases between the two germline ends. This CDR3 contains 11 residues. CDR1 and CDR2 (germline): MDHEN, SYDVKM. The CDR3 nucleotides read TGTGCCAGCAGTTTGTATTACGAGCAGTACTTC. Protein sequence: CASSLYYEQYF.

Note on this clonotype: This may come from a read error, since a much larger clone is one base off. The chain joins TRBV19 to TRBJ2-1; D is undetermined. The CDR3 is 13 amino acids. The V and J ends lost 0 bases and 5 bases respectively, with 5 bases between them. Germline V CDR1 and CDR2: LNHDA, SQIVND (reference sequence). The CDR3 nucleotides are TGTGCCAGTAGTATAGAGGCGCACAATGAGCAGTTCTTC. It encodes CASSIEAHNEQFF.

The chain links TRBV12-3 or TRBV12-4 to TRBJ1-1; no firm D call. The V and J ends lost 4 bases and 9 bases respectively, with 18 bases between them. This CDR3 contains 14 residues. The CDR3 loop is CASSSTGLRSKAFF. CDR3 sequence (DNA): TGTGCCAGCAGTTCAACCGGCCTCCGGTCAAAAGCTTTCTTT.

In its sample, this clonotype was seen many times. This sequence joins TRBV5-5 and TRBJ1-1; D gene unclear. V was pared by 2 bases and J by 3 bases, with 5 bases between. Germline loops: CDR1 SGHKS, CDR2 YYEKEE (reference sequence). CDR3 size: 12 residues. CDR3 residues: CASSLYDTEAFF. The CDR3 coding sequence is TGTGCCAGCAGCTTATATGACACTGAAGCTTTCTTT.

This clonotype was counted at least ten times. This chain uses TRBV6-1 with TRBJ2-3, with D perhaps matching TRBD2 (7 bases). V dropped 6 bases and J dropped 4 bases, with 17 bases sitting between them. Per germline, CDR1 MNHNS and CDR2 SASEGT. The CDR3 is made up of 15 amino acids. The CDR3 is CASSRGGGGADTQYF. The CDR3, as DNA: TGTGCCAGCAGCAGGGGAGGGGGAGGCGCAGATACGCAGTATTTT.

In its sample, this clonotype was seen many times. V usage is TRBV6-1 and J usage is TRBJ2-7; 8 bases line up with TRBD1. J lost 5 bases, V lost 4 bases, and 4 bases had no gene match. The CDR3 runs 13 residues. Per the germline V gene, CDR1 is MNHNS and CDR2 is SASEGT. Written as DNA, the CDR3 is TGTGCCAGCAGTGGGCACAGGGGGAACGAGCAGTACTTC. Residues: CASSGHRGNEQYF.

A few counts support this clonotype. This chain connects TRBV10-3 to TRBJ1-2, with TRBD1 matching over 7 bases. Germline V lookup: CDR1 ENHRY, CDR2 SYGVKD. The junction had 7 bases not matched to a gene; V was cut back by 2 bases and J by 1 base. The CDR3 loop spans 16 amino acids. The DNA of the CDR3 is TGTGCCATCAGTGAGGGAGGGGGCGATAATAACTATGGCTACACCTTC. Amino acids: CAISEGGGDNNYGYTF.

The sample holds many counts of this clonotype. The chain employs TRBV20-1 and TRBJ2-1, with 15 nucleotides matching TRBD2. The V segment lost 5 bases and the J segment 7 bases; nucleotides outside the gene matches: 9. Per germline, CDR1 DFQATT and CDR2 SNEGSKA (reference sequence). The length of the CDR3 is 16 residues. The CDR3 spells CSAPGTSGGYGNEQFF. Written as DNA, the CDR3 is TGCAGTGCTCCCGGGACTAGCGGGGGGTACGGAAATGAGCAGTTCTTC.

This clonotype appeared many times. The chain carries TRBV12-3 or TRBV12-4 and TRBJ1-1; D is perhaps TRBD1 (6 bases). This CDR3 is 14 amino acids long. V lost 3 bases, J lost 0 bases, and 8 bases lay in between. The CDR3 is CASSFGDMNTEAFF. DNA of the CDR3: TGTGCCAGCAGTTTCGGGGACATGAACACTGAAGCTTTCTTT.

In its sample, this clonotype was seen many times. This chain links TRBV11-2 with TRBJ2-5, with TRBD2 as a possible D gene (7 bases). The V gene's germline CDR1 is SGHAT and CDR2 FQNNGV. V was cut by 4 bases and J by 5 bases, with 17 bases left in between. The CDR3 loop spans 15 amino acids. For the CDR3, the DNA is TGTGCCAGCAGCTCCCGGACTAGGGGGTTGGAGACCCAGTACTTC. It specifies CASSSRTRGLETQYF. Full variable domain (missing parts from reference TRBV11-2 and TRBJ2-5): EAGVAQSPRYKIIEKRQSVAFWCNPISGHATLYWYQQILGQGPKLLIQFQNNGVVDDSQLPKDRFSAERLKGVDSTLKIQPAKLEDSAVYLCASSSRTRGLETQYFGPGTRLLVL.

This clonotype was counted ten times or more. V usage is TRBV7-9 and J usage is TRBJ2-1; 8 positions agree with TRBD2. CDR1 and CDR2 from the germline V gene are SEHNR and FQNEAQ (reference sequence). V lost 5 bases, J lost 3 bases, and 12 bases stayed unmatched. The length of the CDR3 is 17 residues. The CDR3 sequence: CASSPHLLAVSYNEQFF. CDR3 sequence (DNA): TGTGCCAGCAGCCCCCACTTACTAGCGGTTAGCTACAATGAGCAGTTCTTC. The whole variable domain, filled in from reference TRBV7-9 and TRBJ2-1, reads DTGVSQNPRHKITKRGQNVTFRCDPISEHNRLYWYRQTLGQGPEFLTYFQNEAQLEKSRLLSDRFSAERPKGSFSTLEIQRTEQGDSAMYLCASSPHLLAVSYNEQFFGPGTRLTVL.

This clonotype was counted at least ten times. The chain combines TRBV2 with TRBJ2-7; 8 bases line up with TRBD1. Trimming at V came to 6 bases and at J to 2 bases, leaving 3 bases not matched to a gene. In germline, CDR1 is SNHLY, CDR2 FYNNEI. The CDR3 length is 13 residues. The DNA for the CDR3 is TGTGCCAGCAGAACGGACAGGGCCTACGAGCAGTACTTC. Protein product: CASRTDRAYEQYF.

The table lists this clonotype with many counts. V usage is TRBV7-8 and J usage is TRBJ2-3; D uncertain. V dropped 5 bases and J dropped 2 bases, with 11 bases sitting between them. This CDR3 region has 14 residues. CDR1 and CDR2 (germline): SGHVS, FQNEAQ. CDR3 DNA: TGTGCCAGCAGCCCAAAAGAGGCCACAGATACGCAGTATTTT. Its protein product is CASSPKEATDTQYF.

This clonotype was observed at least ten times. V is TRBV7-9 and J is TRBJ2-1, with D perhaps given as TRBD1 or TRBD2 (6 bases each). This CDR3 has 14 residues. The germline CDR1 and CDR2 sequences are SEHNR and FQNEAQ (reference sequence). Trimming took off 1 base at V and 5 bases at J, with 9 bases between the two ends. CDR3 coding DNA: TGTGCCAGCAGCTTAGGGGGGGCCGACAATGAGCAGTTCTTC. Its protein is CASSLGGADNEQFF.

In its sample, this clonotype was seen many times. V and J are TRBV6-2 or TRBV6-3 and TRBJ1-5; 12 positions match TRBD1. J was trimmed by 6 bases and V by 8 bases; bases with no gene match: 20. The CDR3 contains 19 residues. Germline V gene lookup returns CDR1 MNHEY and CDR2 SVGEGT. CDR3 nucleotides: TGTGCCAGCTCCTCGCCAGGGACAGGGGGCCTTCAGTCTAGTCAGCCCCAGCATTTT. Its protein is CASSSPGTGGLQSSQPQHF.

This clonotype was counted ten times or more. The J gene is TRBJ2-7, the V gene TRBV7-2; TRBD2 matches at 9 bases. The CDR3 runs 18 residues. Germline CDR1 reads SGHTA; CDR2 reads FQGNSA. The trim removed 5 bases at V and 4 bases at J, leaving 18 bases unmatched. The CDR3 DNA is TGTGCCAGCAGCATACCGGGACTAGCCCGGCGGGGGACGTACGAGCAGTACTTC. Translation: CASSIPGLARRGTYEQYF.

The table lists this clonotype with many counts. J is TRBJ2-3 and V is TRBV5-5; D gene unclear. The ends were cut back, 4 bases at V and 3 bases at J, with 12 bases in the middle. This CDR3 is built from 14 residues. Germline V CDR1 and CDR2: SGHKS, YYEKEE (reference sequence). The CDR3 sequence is CASSLDWSTDTQYF. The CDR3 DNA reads TGTGCCAGCAGCCTAGACTGGTCGACAGATACGCAGTATTTT. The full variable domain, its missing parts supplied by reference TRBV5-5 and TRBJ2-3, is DAGVTQSPTHLIKTRGQQVTLRCSPISGHKSVSWYQQVLGQGPQFIFQYYEKEERGRGNFPDRFSARQFPNYSSELNVNALLLGDSALYLCASSLDWSTDTQYFGPGTRLTVL.

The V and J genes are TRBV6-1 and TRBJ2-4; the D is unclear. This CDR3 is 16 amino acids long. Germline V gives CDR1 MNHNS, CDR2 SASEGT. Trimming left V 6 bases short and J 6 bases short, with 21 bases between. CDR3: CASRSVKNPHGNIQYF. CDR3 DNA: TGTGCCAGCAGATCAGTGAAAAACCCTCATGGAAACATTCAGTACTTC.